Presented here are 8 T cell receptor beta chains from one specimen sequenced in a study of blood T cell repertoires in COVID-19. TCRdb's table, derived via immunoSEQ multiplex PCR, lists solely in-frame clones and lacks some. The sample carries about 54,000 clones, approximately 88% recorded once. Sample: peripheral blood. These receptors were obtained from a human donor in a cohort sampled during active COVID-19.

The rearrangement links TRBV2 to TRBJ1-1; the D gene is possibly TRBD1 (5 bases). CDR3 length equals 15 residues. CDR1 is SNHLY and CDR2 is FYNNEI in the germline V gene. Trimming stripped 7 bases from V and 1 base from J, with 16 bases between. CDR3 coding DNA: TGTGCCAGCAAGGAGGGGCTCCTTGGGAACACTGAAGCTTTCTTT. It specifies CASKEGLLGNTEAFF.

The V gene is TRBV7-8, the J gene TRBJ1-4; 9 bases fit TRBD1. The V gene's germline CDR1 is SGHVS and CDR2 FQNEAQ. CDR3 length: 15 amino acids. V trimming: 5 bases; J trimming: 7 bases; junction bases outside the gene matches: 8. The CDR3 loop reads CASSPRQGVIEKLFF. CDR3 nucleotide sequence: TGTGCCAGCAGCCCGAGACAGGGGGTGATTGAAAAACTGTTTTTT.

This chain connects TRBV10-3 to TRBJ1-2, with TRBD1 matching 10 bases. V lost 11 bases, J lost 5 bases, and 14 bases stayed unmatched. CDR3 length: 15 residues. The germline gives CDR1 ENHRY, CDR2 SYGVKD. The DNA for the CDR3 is TGTGCCCCCCCGGACAGGGGGATTCGACCATATGGCTACACCTTC. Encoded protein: CAPPDRGIRPYGYTF.

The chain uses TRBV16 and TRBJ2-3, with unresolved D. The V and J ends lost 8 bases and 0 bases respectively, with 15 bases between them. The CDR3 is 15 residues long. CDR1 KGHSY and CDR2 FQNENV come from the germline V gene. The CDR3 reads CASDPARVSTDTQYF. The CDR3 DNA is TGTGCCAGCGACCCCGCACGGGTTAGCACAGATACGCAGTATTTT.

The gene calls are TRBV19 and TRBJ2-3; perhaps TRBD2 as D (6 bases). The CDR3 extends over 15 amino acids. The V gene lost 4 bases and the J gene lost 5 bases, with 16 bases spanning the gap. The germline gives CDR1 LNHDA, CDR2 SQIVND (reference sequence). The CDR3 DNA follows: TGTGCCAGTAGTACACCTTCTGGGGGGATAGATACGCAGTATTTT. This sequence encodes CASSTPSGGIDTQYF.

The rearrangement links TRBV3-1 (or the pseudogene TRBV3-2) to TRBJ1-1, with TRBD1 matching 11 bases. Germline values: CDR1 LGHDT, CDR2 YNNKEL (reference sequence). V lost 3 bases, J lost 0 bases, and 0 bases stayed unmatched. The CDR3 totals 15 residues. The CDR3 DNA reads TGTGCCAGCAGCCAGGGACAGGGGGTGAACACTGAAGCTTTCTTT. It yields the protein CASSQGQGVNTEAFF.

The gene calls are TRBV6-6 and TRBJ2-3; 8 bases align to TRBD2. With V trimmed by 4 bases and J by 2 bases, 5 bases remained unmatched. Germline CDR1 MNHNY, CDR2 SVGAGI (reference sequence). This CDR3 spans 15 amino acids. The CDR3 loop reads CASSLRTSLTDTQYF. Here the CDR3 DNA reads TGTGCCAGCAGTTTGAGGACTAGCCTCACAGATACGCAGTATTTT.

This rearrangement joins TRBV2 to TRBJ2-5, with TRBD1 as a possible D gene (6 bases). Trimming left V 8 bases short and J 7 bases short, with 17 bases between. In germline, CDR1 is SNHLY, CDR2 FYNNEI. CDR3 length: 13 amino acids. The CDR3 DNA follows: TGTGCCAGCGGCGTCGCAGGGGACGGGACCCAGTACTTC. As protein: CASGVAGDGTQYF.